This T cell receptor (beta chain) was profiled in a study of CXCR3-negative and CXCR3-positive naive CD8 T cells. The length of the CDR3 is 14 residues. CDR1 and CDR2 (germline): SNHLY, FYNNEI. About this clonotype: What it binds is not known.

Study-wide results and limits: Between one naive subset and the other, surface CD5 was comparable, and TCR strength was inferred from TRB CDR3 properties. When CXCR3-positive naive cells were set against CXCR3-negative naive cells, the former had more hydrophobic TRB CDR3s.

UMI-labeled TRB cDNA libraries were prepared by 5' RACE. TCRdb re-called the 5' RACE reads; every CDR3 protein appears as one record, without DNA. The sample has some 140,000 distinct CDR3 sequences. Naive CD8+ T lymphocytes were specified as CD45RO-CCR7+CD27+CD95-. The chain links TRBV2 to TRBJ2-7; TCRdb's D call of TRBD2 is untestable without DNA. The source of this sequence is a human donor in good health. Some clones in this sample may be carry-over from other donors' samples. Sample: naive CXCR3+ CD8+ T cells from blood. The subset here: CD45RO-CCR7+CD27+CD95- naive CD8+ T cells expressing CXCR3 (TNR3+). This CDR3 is CACSEAPRAHEQYF.